This entry lists 4 T cell receptor beta chains sequenced from one sample in a study of patients and donors after allogeneic stem cell transplantation. TCRdb re-analysed the RT-PCR reads in MiXCR, keeping a single row per CDR3 protein. Of more than 850,000 distinct CDR3 sequences in the sample, 18% were seen once. Input material: blood, either unsorted or a sorted T cell fraction (not recorded which). Receptors originate from a human donor who was either an allogeneic HSCT recipient or a stem cell or donor lymphocyte infusion donor (not recorded which). It is not recorded whose cells these are; they may come from a transplant donor.

This clonotype was seen only a few times. The gene calls are TRBV6-1 and TRBJ1-5; the D is unclear. Trimming took 3 bases from V and 1 from J, leaving 4 bases between them. Per germline, CDR1 MNHNS and CDR2 SASEGT. The CDR3 is 13 amino acids. The CDR3 sequence: CASSDASNQPQHF. The CDR3, as DNA: TGTGCCAGCAGTGACGCCAGCAATCAGCCCCAGCATTTT.

The CDR3 here is CASSYSLPGGYGYTF. Written as DNA, the CDR3 is TGTGCCAGCAGTTACTCCCTCCCAGGGGGCTATGGCTACACCTTC. V usage is TRBV6-2 or TRBV6-3 and J usage is TRBJ1-2; TRBD1 matches 7 bases. This CDR3 has 15 amino acids. Per germline, CDR1 MNHEY and CDR2 SVGEGT. The V gene end was trimmed by 0 bases and the J gene end by 4 bases; junction bases not matched to a gene: 5.

This clonotype has a handful of counts. This sequence joins TRBV6-1 and TRBJ2-1; D could derive from TRBD1 or TRBD2 (5 bases each). This CDR3 has 15 amino acids. The germline V gene encodes CDR1 MNHNS and CDR2 SASEGT. V was cut by 7 bases and J by 10 bases, with 23 bases left in between. The chain's CDR3 is CASTEGRRRGREQFF. In DNA, the CDR3 is TGTGCCAGCACTGAGGGGAGAAGAAGAGGCAGGGAGCAGTTCTTC.

This clonotype was detected ten times or more. The chain carries TRBV12-3 or TRBV12-4 and TRBJ2-1; possibly TRBD2 for D (6 bases). The CDR3 runs to 17 residues. With 2 bases removed from V and 7 bases from J, the gap between germline ends came to 21 bases. CDR3 DNA sequence: TGTGCCAGCAGTTTAATCCGGTCGGCGGGGTTTTCGAATGAGCAGTTCTTC. This encodes CASSLIRSAGFSNEQFF.